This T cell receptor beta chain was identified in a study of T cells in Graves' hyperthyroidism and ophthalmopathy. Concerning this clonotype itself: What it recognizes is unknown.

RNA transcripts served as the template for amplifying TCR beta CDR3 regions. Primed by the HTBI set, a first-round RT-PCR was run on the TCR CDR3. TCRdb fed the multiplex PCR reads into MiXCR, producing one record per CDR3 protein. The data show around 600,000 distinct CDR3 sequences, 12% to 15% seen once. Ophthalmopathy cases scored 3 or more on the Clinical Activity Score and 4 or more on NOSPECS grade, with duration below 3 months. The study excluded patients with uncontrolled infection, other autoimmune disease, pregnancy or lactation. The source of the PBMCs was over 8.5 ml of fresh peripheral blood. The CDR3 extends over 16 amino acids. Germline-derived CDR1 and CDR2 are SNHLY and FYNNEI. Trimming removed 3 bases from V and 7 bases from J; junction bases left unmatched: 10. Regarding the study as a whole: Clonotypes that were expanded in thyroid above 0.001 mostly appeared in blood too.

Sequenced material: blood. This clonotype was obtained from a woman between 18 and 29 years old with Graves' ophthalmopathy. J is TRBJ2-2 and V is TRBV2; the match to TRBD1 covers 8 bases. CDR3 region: CASSDTAGGYGGELFF. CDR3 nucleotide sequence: TGTGCCAGCAGTGATACGGCAGGGGGCTACGGCGGGGAGCTGTTTTTT.